This T cell receptor (beta chain) was obtained from a study of memory CD4+ T cells and cytomegalovirus serostatus. V lost 5 bases and J 7 bases, leaving 7 bases between the germline ends. This CDR3 is built from 11 residues. CDR1 SGDLS and CDR2 YYNGEE come from the germline V gene. Single viable CD3+CD4+CD8-CD45RO+ cells were sorted as the memory CD4+ T cells. Positive selection with CD4 microbeads enriched total CD4+ T cells. The data were produced by immunoSEQ multiplex PCR, yet TCRdb's version contains in-frame clones alone and is incomplete. Altogether about 57,000 clones are present, more than 60% being singletons, with the ten largest covering approximately 0.8%.

The genes are TRBV9 and TRBJ2-1, with a weak D call TRBD2 (5 bases). This TCR was sampled from an adult in good health and CMV-seronegative. Input material: memory CD4+ T cells from blood. The CDR3 reads CASSEGNEQFF. The DNA for the CDR3 is TGTGCCAGCAGTGAGGGAAATGAGCAGTTCTTC.